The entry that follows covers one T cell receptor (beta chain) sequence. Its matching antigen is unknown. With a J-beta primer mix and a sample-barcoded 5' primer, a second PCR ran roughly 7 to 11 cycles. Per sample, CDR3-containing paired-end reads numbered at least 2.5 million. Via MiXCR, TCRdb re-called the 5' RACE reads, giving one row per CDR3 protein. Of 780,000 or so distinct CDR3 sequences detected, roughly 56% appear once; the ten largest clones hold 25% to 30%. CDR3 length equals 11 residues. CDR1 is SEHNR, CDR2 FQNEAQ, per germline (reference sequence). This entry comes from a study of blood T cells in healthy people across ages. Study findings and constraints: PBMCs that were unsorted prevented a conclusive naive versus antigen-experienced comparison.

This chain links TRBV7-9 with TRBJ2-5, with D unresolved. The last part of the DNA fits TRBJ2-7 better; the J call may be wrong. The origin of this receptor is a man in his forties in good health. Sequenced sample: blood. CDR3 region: CASTPSYEQYF. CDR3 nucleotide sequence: TGTGCCAGCACCCCGTCTTACGAGCAGTACTTC.